These 19 T cell receptor beta chains originate from one sample sequenced in a study of T cell responses to AZD1222 COVID-19 vaccine. The table came from immunoSEQ multiplex PCR; TCRdb's copy has only in-frame clones and leaves some out. Of some 130,000 clones listed, just over 90% are singletons. The sequencing here drew on peripheral blood, taken 28 days after the second AZD1222 dose. These receptors all stem from an adult who received the AZD1222 COVID-19 vaccine.

The chain combines TRBV5-1 with TRBJ1-4, with TRBD1 matching 9 bases. V shed 4 bases, J shed 4 bases, and the junction held 5 bases outside the gene matches. Germline V lookup: CDR1 SGHRS, CDR2 YFSETQ. The CDR3 sequence is 15 residues long. The CDR3 DNA is TGCGCCAGCAGCCCAGGACAGGGGTATAATGAAAAACTGTTTTTT. Amino acids: CASSPGQGYNEKLFF.

The count of this clone is one. This chain joins TRBV5-6 and TRBJ2-7; 7 bases map to TRBD2. Per the germline V gene, CDR1 is SGHDT and CDR2 is YYEEEE. This CDR3 has 13 residues. The V segment lost 5 bases and the J segment 4 bases; nucleotides outside the gene matches: 6. The CDR3 region has the DNA TGTGCCAGCAGGGGAGCGGGAAGATACGAGCAGTACTTC. Encoded protein: CASRGAGRYEQYF. The full variable domain, completed using reference TRBV5-6 and TRBJ2-7, is DAGVTQSPTHLIKTRGQQVTLRCSPKSGHDTVSWYQQALGQGPQFIFQYYEEEERQRGNFPDRFSGHQFPNYSSELNVNALLLGDSALYLCASRGAGRYEQYFGPGTRLTVT.

The chain combines TRBV19 with TRBJ2-7, with D perhaps given as TRBD1 or TRBD2 (6 bases each). The V end was cut by 3 bases, the J end by 0 bases, with 12 bases between. The CDR3 is 15 amino acids. Germline assignment: CDR1 LNHDA and CDR2 SQIVND (reference sequence). The CDR3 bases are TGTGCCAGTAGTATGCGAGGGGGGAGCTCCTACGAGCAGTACTTC. Protein sequence: CASSMRGGSSYEQYF.

The V and J genes are TRBV19 and TRBJ1-2; D gene ambiguous. Trimming took 6 bases from V and 0 from J, leaving 14 bases between them. CDR1 and CDR2 (germline): LNHDA, SQIVND (reference sequence). The CDR3 runs to 15 residues. The CDR3 DNA sequence: TGTGCCAGTAGGGTAGGGCCCACGGCTAACTATGGCTACACCTTC. Translated, it gives CASRVGPTANYGYTF.

This sequence joins TRBV27 and TRBJ2-7; 7 bases match TRBD2. This CDR3 is built from 18 residues. V trimming: 5 bases; J trimming: 0 bases; junction bases outside the gene matches: 16. Per the germline V gene, CDR1 is MNHEY and CDR2 is SMNVEV (reference sequence). CDR3 sequence reads: CASSKTPGRAAPSYEQYF. The CDR3 region has the DNA TGTGCCAGCAGTAAGACCCCGGGGAGGGCCGCACCCTCCTACGAGCAGTACTTC.

The chain couples TRBV28 to TRBJ1-2, with D uncertain. Germline V gives CDR1 MDHEN, CDR2 SYDVKM. This CDR3 has 13 amino acids. V shed 2 bases and J shed 4 bases, with 8 bases lying between them. CDR3 coding DNA: TGTGCCAGCAGTTTAGCACAGTCCTATGGCTACACCTTC. This encodes CASSLAQSYGYTF.

The rearrangement joins TRBV5-1 to TRBJ1-2; 7 bases match TRBD1. In germline, CDR1 is SGHRS, CDR2 YFSETQ. V dropped 1 base and J dropped 0; count of bases not matched to a gene: 6. CDR3 length: 16 amino acids. The CDR3 DNA reads as TGCGCCAGCAGCTTGAGAGGGACAGCTTCTAACTATGGCTACACCTTC. This translates into CASSLRGTASNYGYTF.

The chain links TRBV7-6 to TRBJ1-5; a weak D match, TRBD1 (5 bases). Germline-derived CDR1 and CDR2 are SGHVS and FNYEAQ. Between the trimmed V and J ends, which lost 1 base and 5 bases, there was a span of 6 bases. The CDR3 is 13 residues long. The CDR3 coding sequence is TGTGCCAGCAGCTTAGGAGGGGATCAGCCCCAGCATTTT. It translates to CASSLGGDQPQHF.

The chain recombines TRBV6-2 or TRBV6-3 with TRBJ1-4; 10 nucleotides line up with TRBD1. The V gene's germline CDR1 is MNHEY and CDR2 SVGEGT. The V segment lost 2 bases and the J segment 7 bases; nucleotides outside the gene matches: 1. The CDR3 totals 14 residues. The CDR3 DNA is TGTGCCAGCAGTTACGGGACAGGGGTTGAAAAACTGTTTTTT. This sequence encodes CASSYGTGVEKLFF.

Written as DNA, the CDR3 is TGCGCCAGCAGCACCCAGGGTCTTGCTGAAGCTTTCTTT. Translation gives CASSTQGLAEAFF. The chain recombines TRBV5-1 with TRBJ1-1, with D possibly being TRBD1 (5 bases). CDR1 is SGHRS, CDR2 YFSETQ, per germline. Between the trimmed V and J ends, which lost 4 bases and 6 bases, there was a span of 13 bases. CDR3 length: 13 residues.

This clone was found once. Mismatch with germline at one junction end may stem from a read error. This sequence joins TRBV9 and TRBJ1-1, with D unresolved. The CDR3 has 13 amino acids. CDR1 and CDR2 from the germline V gene are SGDLS and YYNGEE. The CDR3 DNA reads TGTGCCGGCAGCGCAGAGGGTCTCACTGAAGCTTTCTTT. It encodes CAGSAEGLTEAFF. Using reference TRBV9 and TRBJ1-1 for the parts outside the CDR3, the full variable domain is DSGVTQTPKHLITATGQRVTLRCSPRSGDLSVYWYQQSLDQGLQFLIQYYNGEERAKGNILERFSAQQFPDLHSELNLSSLELGDSALYFCAGSAEGLTEAFFGQGTRLTVV.

The V gene is TRBV10-3, the J gene TRBJ1-1; D perhaps matches TRBD1 (5 bases). CDR1 and CDR2 (germline): ENHRY, SYGVKD. The CDR3 runs 14 residues. V lost 5 bases to trimming and J lost 7 bases, with 17 bases between them. The CDR3 DNA sequence: TGTGCCATCAGTCGGGGGACGGTCGGGTTTGAAGCTTTCTTT. This sequence encodes CAISRGTVGFEAFF.

The rearrangement joins TRBV7-3 to TRBJ2-3; 13 bases line up with TRBD2. From germline, CDR1 is SGHTA and CDR2 FQGTGA. There are 19 residues in the CDR3. V trimming: 3 bases; J trimming: 1 base; junction bases outside the gene matches: 10. The CDR3 DNA follows: TGTGCCAGCAGCTTGAACCCCCGGACTAGCGGGAGTGGCACAGATACGCAGTATTTT. Protein: CASSLNPRTSGSGTDTQYF.

V usage is TRBV27 and J usage is TRBJ2-1, with 12 bases fitting TRBD2. Per the germline V gene, CDR1 is MNHEY and CDR2 is SMNVEV (reference sequence). The V segment lost 0 bases and the J segment 6 bases; nucleotides outside the gene matches: 3. This CDR3 has 16 amino acids. The CDR3 region is CASSLSLAGGPNEQFF. Here the CDR3 DNA reads TGTGCCAGCAGTTTATCCCTAGCGGGAGGGCCCAATGAGCAGTTCTTC.

The count of this clone is one. This chain uses TRBV2 with TRBJ1-6; no reliable D call. CDR3 length: 12 residues. CDR1 is SNHLY, CDR2 FYNNEI, per germline. Trimming stripped 6 bases from V and 16 bases from J, with 16 bases between. The CDR3 DNA reads TGTGCCAGCAGGGAGCTTGAGCCGTTTCTCCACTTT. This gives the protein CASRELEPFLHF.

The V gene is TRBV28, the J gene TRBJ1-3; no reliable D call. Germline V gene sequence: CDR1 MDHEN, CDR2 SYDVKM. V was shortened by 6 bases and J by 0 bases, with 9 bases between the two germline ends. The CDR3 totals 14 residues. The chain's CDR3 is CASRMPVSGNTIYF. The DNA for the CDR3 is TGTGCCAGCAGAATGCCCGTCTCTGGAAACACCATATATTTT.

The chain couples TRBV6-5 to TRBJ1-2; TRBD1 might be the D (6 bases). Looked up from germline, CDR1 is MNHEY and CDR2 is SVGAGI. V was cut by 6 bases and J by 5 bases, with 16 bases left in between. This CDR3 contains 14 residues. CDR3 sequence: CASSVGQLGYGYTF. In DNA form, the CDR3 reads TGTGCCAGCAGCGTCGGACAGCTTGGTTATGGCTACACCTTC.

V gene TRBV6-2 or TRBV6-3 combines with J gene TRBJ1-2; D perhaps matches TRBD1 (5 bases). Germline V gene lookup returns CDR1 MNHEY and CDR2 SVGEGT. V shed 6 bases and J shed 4 bases, with 45 bases lying between them. CDR3 length equals 24 residues. The chain's CDR3 is CASSLLATSDSSKYGTMGVYGYTF. CDR3 nucleotides: TGTGCCAGCAGCCTACTCGCGACTTCCGACTCATCCAAATACGGAACGATGGGGGTCTATGGCTACACCTTC.

This chain connects TRBV28 to TRBJ2-2; 8 bases line up with TRBD2. Per the germline V gene, CDR1 is MDHEN and CDR2 is SYDVKM. This CDR3 spans 17 amino acids. V gave up 5 bases and J gave up 3 bases; unmatched junction bases: 11. The DNA for the CDR3 is TGTGCCAGCAGTCGACCCCCGGGGGGGTTGGACACCGGGGAGCTGTTTTTT. This translates into CASSRPPGGLDTGELFF.